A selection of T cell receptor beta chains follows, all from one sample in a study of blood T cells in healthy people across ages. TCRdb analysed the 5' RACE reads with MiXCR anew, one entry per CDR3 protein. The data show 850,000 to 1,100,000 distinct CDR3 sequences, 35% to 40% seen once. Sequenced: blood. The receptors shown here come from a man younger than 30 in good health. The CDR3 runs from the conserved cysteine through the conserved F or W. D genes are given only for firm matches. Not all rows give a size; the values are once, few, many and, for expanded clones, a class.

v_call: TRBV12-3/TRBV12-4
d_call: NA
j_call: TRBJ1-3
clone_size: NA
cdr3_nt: TGTGCCAGCAGTTTTTGGGGCCCTTTCTCTGGAAACACCATATATTTT
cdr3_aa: CASSFWGPFSGNTIYF

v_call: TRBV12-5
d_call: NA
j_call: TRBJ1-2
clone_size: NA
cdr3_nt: TGTGCTAGTGCCAGGGAAGCTAACTATGGCTACACCTTC
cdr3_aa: CASAREANYGYTF

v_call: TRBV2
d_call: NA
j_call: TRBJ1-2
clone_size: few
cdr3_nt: TGTGCCAGCACTCCCACCCTGCTGACGGAGACTAACTATGGCTACACCTTC
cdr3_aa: CASTPTLLTETNYGYTF

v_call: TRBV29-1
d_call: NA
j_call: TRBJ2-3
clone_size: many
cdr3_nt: TGCAGCGTTGACATCTTGGGAGATACGCAGTATTTT
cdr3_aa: CSVDILGDTQYF

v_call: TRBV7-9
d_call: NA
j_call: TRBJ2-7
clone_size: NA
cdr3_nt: TGTGCCAGCAGCTTAGCGAGCTTGGGCTACAATGAGCAGTACTTC
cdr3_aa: CASSLASLGYNEQYF

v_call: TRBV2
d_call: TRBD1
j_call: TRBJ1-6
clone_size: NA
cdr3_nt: TGTGCCAGCAGTGGGGACAGGGGAATTAATTCACCCCTCCACTTT
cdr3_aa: CASSGDRGINSPLHF

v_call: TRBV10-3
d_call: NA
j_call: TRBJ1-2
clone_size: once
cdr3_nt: TGTGCCATCAGTGAGTCGGCAGCCGTCCTCAGCTATGGCTACACCTTC
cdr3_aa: CAISESAAVLSYGYTF

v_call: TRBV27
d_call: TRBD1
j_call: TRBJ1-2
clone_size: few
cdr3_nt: TGTGCCAGCAGTACCCCGACAGGGTGCGGCTACACCTTC
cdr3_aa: CASSTPTGCGYTF

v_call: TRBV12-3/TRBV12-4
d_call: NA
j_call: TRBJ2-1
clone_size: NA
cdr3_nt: TGTGCCAGCAGTCGCCCCGAGGTGAGGAATGAGCAGTTCTTC
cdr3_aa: CASSRPEVRNEQFF

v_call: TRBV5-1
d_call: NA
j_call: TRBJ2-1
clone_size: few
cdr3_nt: TGCGCCAGCAGCTCCAGACCTCTCAATGAGCAGTTCTTC
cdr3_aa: CASSSRPLNEQFF

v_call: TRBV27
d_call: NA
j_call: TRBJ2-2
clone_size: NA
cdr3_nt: TGTGCCAGCAGTGTATGGCGCACCGGGGAGCTGTTTTTT
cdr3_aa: CASSVWRTGELFF

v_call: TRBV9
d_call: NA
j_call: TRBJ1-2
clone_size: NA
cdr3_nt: TGTGCCAGCAGCGTAGATTACGGCCCTCACCCCTATGGCTACACCTTC
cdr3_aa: CASSVDYGPHPYGYTF

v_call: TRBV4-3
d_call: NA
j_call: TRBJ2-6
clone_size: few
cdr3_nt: TGCGCCAGCAGCCCATCGGTGTTCTCTGGGGCCAACGTCCTGACTTTC
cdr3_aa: CASSPSVFSGANVLTF

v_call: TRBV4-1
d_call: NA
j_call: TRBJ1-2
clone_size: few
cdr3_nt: TGCGCCAGCAGCCACCGACAGTTTAACTATGGCTACACCTTC
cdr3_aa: CASSHRQFNYGYTF

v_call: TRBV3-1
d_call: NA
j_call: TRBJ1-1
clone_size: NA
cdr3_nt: TGTGCCAGCAGTCCCCCTTGGGGGGAGGGGAACACTGAAGCTTTCTTT
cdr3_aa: CASSPPWGEGNTEAFF

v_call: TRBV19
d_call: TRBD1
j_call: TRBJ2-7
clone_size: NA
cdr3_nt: TGTGCCAGTAGTACCGTACGAACGAGGACAGGGGGTACCTACGAGCAGTACTTC
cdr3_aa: CASSTVRTRTGGTYEQYF

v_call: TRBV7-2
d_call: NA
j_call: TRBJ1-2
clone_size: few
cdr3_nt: TGTGCCAGCAGCCCGCTCGACAGCCTCTCCACTAACTATGGCTACACCTTC
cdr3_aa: CASSPLDSLSTNYGYTF

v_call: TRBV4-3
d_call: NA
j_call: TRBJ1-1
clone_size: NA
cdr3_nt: TGCGCCAGCAGCCAAAACGTGGACACTGAAGCTTTCTTT
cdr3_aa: CASSQNVDTEAFF

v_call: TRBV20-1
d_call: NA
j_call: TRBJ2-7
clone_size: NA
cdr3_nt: TGCAGTACTAGTTTTACCTACGAGCAGTACTTC
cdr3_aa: CSTSFTYEQYF

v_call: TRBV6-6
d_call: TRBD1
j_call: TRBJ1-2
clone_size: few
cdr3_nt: TGTGCCAGCAGTCGGGAAACAGGGGGGTTTAACTATGGCTACACCTTC
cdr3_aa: CASSRETGGFNYGYTF

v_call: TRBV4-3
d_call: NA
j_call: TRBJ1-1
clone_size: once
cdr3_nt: TGCGCCAGCAGCCAAAGGGCTGGGGGCTCTGAAGCTTTCTTT
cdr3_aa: CASSQRAGGSEAFF

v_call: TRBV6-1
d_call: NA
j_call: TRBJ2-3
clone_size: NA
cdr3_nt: TGTGCCAGCAGTCCCCAACCTAGTTCGGCAGATACGCAGTATTTT
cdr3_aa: CASSPQPSSADTQYF

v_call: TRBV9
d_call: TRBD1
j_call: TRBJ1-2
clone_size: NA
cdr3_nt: TGTGCCAGCAGCGGCGGGACAGGGTCTATAAACTATGGCTACACCTTC
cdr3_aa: CASSGGTGSINYGYTF

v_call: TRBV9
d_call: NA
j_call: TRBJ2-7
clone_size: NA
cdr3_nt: TGTGCCAGCAGCCCTAAAGACAGGTCCTACGAGCAGTACTTC
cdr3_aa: CASSPKDRSYEQYF

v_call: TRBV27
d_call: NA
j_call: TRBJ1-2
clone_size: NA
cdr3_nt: TGTGCCAGCAGTTTACAAGGCAGGGGTGCCTTTCCTAACTATGGCTACACCTTC
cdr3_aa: CASSLQGRGAFPNYGYTF

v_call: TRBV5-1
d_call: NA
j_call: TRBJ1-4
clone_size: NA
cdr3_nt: TGCGCCAGCAGCTTCGGGACTCCGAGGCAAGAAAAACTGTTTTTT
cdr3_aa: CASSFGTPRQEKLFF

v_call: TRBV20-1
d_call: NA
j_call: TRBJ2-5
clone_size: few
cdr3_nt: TGCAGTGCCCGGCGGGGGCGCCAAGAGACCCAGTACTTC
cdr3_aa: CSARRGRQETQYF